This T cell receptor beta chain was sequenced during a study of CD8+CD57+ T cells in acquired aplastic anemia. The germline gives CDR1 SGHRS, CDR2 YFSETQ. V was cut by 1 base and J by 0 bases, with 7 bases left in between. CDR3 length equals 15 residues. Using genomic DNA as the template, TCR beta VDJ and CDR3 profiling was carried out. TCRdb independently ran MiXCR on the reads; one entry per CDR3 protein. The table shows under 200,000 distinct CDR3 sequences, with 55% to 70% occurring only once. This clonotype was seen many times. The receptor's source is a human donor in good health. The source material was sorted CD4+, CD8+, or CD8+CD57+ T cells (not recorded which) from PBMCs. This chain links TRBV5-1 with TRBJ1-4; D unresolved. The CDR3 nucleotides are TGCGCCAGCAGCTTGTATGGACCAACTAATGAAAAACTGTTTTTT. This codes for CASSLYGPTNEKLFF.